The 10 T cell receptor beta chains below were found in one sample sequenced in a study of cytomegalovirus exposure and HLA in healthy donors. PCR amplification relied on 60 Vbeta primers (plus 13 Jbeta primers). Some clones are missing from TCRdb's copy, which holds only in-frame ones; the method was immunoSEQ multiplex PCR. This table holds about 130,000 clones, 60% to 80% found once. The sample comprised PBMCs. These receptors all come from a male donor in good health and CMV-seronegative.

J is TRBJ1-6 and V is TRBV2, with a weak D call TRBD1 (5 bases). The germline V gene encodes CDR1 SNHLY and CDR2 FYNNEI. The CDR3 extends over 16 amino acids. V was pared by 1 base and J by 2 bases, with 9 bases between. CDR3 sequence (DNA): TGTGCCAGCAGTGAAGGCGGGGGTACCTATAATTCACCCCTCCACTTT. Its translation: CASSEGGGTYNSPLHF.

The V and J genes are TRBV11-3 and TRBJ1-3; D gene unclear. This CDR3 is built from 14 residues. Trimming left V 3 bases short and J 3 bases short, with 9 bases between. CDR1 SGHNT and CDR2 YENEEA come from the germline V gene. The CDR3 reads CASSFGGFGNTIYF. The CDR3 DNA is TGTGCCAGCAGCTTTGGAGGGTTTGGAAACACCATATATTTT. The whole variable domain, filled in from reference TRBV11-3 and TRBJ1-3, reads EAGVVQSPRYKIIEKKQPVAFWCNPISGHNTLYWYLQNLGQGPELLIRYENEEAVDDSQLPKDRFSAERLKGVDSTLKIQPAELGDSAVYLCASSFGGFGNTIYFGEGSWLTVV.

The V and J genes are TRBV30 and TRBJ1-4; 9 bases fit TRBD1. The germline V gene has CDR1 GTSNPN and CDR2 SVGIG (reference sequence). After removal of 4 bases from V and 5 bases from J, the junction contained 8 bases not matched to a gene. The CDR3 is 15 residues long. The CDR3 is CAWNTPGTGNEKLFF. CDR3 nucleotides: TGTGCCTGGAACACCCCCGGGACAGGGAATGAAAAACTGTTTTTT.

The chain links TRBV2 to TRBJ1-1; D gene ambiguous. V was trimmed by 6 bases and J by 4 bases, leaving 9 bases between them. The CDR3 loop spans 12 amino acids. CDR1 SNHLY and CDR2 FYNNEI come from the germline V gene. The CDR3 spells CASRARGTEAFF. The DNA of the CDR3 is TGTGCCAGCAGAGCCAGAGGCACTGAAGCTTTCTTT. Variable domain in full (rest from reference TRBV2 and TRBJ1-1): EPEVTQTPSHQVTQMGQEVILRCVPISNHLYFYWYRQILGQKVEFLVSFYNNEISEKSEIFDDQFSVERPDGSNFTLKIRSTKLEDSAMYFCASRARGTEAFFGQGTRLTVV.

The chain has TRBV5-6 and TRBJ1-1; D remains unclear. The V and J ends lost 1 base and 1 base respectively, with 11 bases between them. Germline CDR1 is SGHDT and CDR2 is YYEEEE. The length of the CDR3 is 15 residues. The CDR3 DNA sequence: TGTGCCAGCAGCTTGTCCCCTAATTGGAACACTGAAGCTTTCTTT. Its protein product is CASSLSPNWNTEAFF.

The chain is built from TRBV4-2 and TRBJ2-1; TRBD2 matches 9 bases. The junction had 6 bases not matched to a gene; V was cut back by 6 bases and J by 3 bases. Germline V gene lookup returns CDR1 LGHNA and CDR2 YNFKEQ. The CDR3 sequence is 15 residues long. The DNA of the CDR3 is TGTGCCAGCAGTGAAACTAGCGGGCGCTACAATGAGCAGTTCTTC. It specifies CASSETSGRYNEQFF.

The chain links TRBV5-5 to TRBJ1-3; D not resolved. Between the trimmed V and J ends, which lost 1 base and 8 bases, there was a span of 4 bases. CDR3 length: 11 residues. The germline gives CDR1 SGHKS, CDR2 YYEKEE (reference sequence). The CDR3 loop is CASSLQYTIYF. CDR3 bases: TGTGCCAGCAGCTTGCAATACACCATATATTTT.

Only one count was recorded for this clone. The chain joins TRBV5-6 to TRBJ2-1; 7 bases align to TRBD1. CDR3 length: 16 residues. Trimming cost V 2 bases and J 5 bases; bases outside gene matches: 10. The germline V gene encodes CDR1 SGHDT and CDR2 YYEEEE. The CDR3 reads CASSFDRAPWDNEQFF. CDR3 nucleotides: TGTGCCAGCAGCTTTGACAGGGCTCCTTGGGACAATGAGCAGTTCTTC.

Points on this clone: Germline and junction disagree at one end, which may indicate a read error. CDR3 bases: TGTTCCAGCAGCTCGGCTGAGGAACTGTTTTTT. Translation gives CSSSSAEELFF. The rearrangement links TRBV7-9 to TRBJ1-4, with D uncertain. This CDR3 has 11 residues. The V gene's germline CDR1 is SEHNR and CDR2 FQNEAQ (reference sequence).

The gene calls are TRBV7-6 and TRBJ1-1; weak D call: TRBD1 (6 bases). This CDR3 region has 15 residues. V lost 4 bases and J lost 1, with 13 bases in between. Per the germline V gene, CDR1 is SGHVS and CDR2 is FNYEAQ. CDR3 region: CASSSGGARNTEAFF. The CDR3 bases are TGTGCCAGCAGCTCCGGGGGGGCGCGGAACACTGAAGCTTTCTTT.